This is a list of T cell receptor beta chains from one sample in a study of cytomegalovirus exposure and HLA in healthy donors. Clones were sequenced by immunoSEQ multiplex PCR, and TCRdb holds only the in-frame ones, with some missing. The sample has 150,000 to 200,000 clones; around two thirds are singletons. Sequenced sample: PBMCs. These receptors came from a middle-aged man in good health and CMV-seronegative. Each CDR3 is given with its conserved first and last residue. Each record gives: J gene, V gene, D gene, clone size, CDR3 DNA, CDR3 protein. A D gene is named only where the DNA matches it firmly. Not every row has a clone size; where given, it reads once, few, many or a size class.

>TRBJ2-7|TRBV9|TRBD2|-
TGTGCCAGCAGCGTAGGCGGGAGGGCCGACGAGCAGTACTTC
CASSVGGRADEQYF
>TRBJ2-5|TRBV9|TRBD2|-
TGTGCCAGCAGCGCGGGACTAGCGGGAGGGCAAGAGACCCAGTACTTC
CASSAGLAGGQETQYF
>TRBJ2-7|TRBV11-2|-|-
TGTGCCAGCAGCTTAGACAGGTCCTACGAGCAGTACTTC
CASSLDRSYEQYF
>TRBJ2-1|TRBV5-1|TRBD2|-
TGCGCCAGCAGCCCCACTAGCGGGATTTACAATGAGCAGTTCTTC
CASSPTSGIYNEQFF
>TRBJ1-1|TRBV10-3|-|-
TGTGCCATCAGTGAGGACAGGTCGAGGACTGAAGCTTTCTTT
CAISEDRSRTEAFF
>TRBJ2-7|TRBV14|-|-
TGTGCCAGCAGCCAAGGGAGTTCGGGTGAGCAGTACTTC
CASSQGSSGEQYF
>TRBJ2-4|TRBV18|TRBD2|-
TGTGCCAGCTCACCGGAAAGCGGGAGGGCAGGGCAGTACTTC
CASSPESGRAGQYF
>TRBJ2-5|TRBV7-9|-|-
TGTACCAGCAGCTTATCCCGACAGACCGGTGGGGAGACCCAGTACTTC
CTSSLSRQTGGETQYF
>TRBJ1-1|TRBV7-9|TRBD1|few
TGTGCCAGCAGCTTGGACAGGGGAACTGAAGCTTTCTTT
CASSLDRGTEAFF
>TRBJ2-3|TRBV30|-|-
TGTGCCTGGAGTAAAGCGGCCACCAACACAGATACGCAGTATTTT
CAWSKAATNTDTQYF
>TRBJ1-3|TRBV28|-|-
TGTGCCAGCGGAACGACAGCCTTGTACTCTGGAAACACCATATATTTT
CASGTTALYSGNTIYF
>TRBJ2-7|TRBV6-1|-|few
TGTGCCAGCACTCGAGGCCTCCTTTCCTACGAGCAGTACTTC
CASTRGLLSYEQYF
>TRBJ1-5|TRBV5-1|-|-
TGCGCCAGCAGCTTGGCAGGGGAATCGGTTCAGCCCCAGCATTTT
CASSLAGESVQPQHF
>TRBJ1-2|TRBV7-2|-|-
TGTGCAGCCGGACAGCTCTATGGCTACACCTTC
CAAGQLYGYTF
>TRBJ2-1|TRBV7-2|-|-
TGTGCCAGCAGCTTAAGGGGAACGGTCTCCTACAATGAGCAGTTCTTC
CASSLRGTVSYNEQFF
>TRBJ2-7|TRBV6-1|-|few
TGTGCCTCCCAGGCGTGGGGGGCCTACGAGCAGTACTTC
CASQAWGAYEQYF
>TRBJ2-7|TRBV5-1|-|-
TGCGCCAGCAGCTTAGGCGACAGCCGTTTCTACGAGCAGTACTTC
CASSLGDSRFYEQYF
>TRBJ2-3|TRBV6-6|-|-
TGTGCCAGCAGTTACCATAGCACAGATACGCAGTATTTT
CASSYHSTDTQYF
>TRBJ1-2|TRBV7-2|TRBD1|-
TGTGCCAGCACCTTTTCGGTTCCGACAGGGAGAAAGTGGAACTATGGCTACACCTTC
CASTFSVPTGRKWNYGYTF
>TRBJ1-5|TRBV16|-|-
TGTGCCAGCAGCCAAACCACCGACCCGGGTCAGCCCCAGCATTTT
CASSQTTDPGQPQHF
>TRBJ1-2|TRBV4-1|TRBD1|-
TGCGCCAGCAGCCAACTTCTAACAGGGGATGGCTATGGCTACACCTTC
CASSQLLTGDGYGYTF
>TRBJ1-3|TRBV19|-|-
TGTGCCAGTAGTGCCTACTGGACAGTTGGAAACACCATATATTTT
CASSAYWTVGNTIYF
>TRBJ1-2|TRBV7-2|-|-
TGTGCCAGCAGCTCATCGGGGGGCCGGGACGGCTACACCTTC
CASSSSGGRDGYTF
>TRBJ1-3|TRBV6-6|-|-
TGTGCCAGCAGTTATAGTGGAAACACCATATATTTT
CASSYSGNTIYF